The T cell receptor (beta chain) under discussion was sequenced for a study of cytomegalovirus exposure and HLA in healthy donors. PCR was performed using 60 Vbeta and 13 Jbeta primers. Generated by immunoSEQ multiplex PCR, the TCRdb table keeps only in-frame clones and is missing some. The table has some 210,000 clones, over 80% seen once. The receptor comes from a woman in her 50s in good health and CMV-seropositive. Material for sequencing was PBMCs.

The DNA for the CDR3 is TGTGCCAGCAGCTTCGACAGGGGGCTGGAGCAGTACTTC. It is translated as CASSFDRGLEQYF. This chain connects TRBV7-8 to TRBJ2-7, with 10 bases aligning to TRBD1. V shed 3 bases, J shed 7 bases, and the junction held 3 bases outside the gene matches. Germline assignment: CDR1 SGHVS and CDR2 FQNEAQ. The CDR3 covers 13 residues.